This record covers a single T cell receptor beta chain. This sample is drawn from a study of blood T cell repertoires in COVID-19. Study-level background: The United States, Italy and Spain provided the acute and convalescent COVID-19 samples. In each case, the material was cDNA or gDNA derived from T cells, B-cell-depleted T cells, or PBMCs.

As processed by the authors: By means of reference gene primer amplification, nucleated cell counts were estimated. The repertoire was sequenced with immunoSEQ multiplex PCR; TCRdb's copy has only in-frame clones and lacks some. V and J calls and clone size follow that table, whereas D and trimming were derived from the DNA. The table shows hundreds of thousands of clones, with around 80% occurring only once. This clonotype was obtained from a woman in her thirties or forties with active or convalescent COVID-19. The specimen sequenced was peripheral blood.

This chain's CDR3 is CASSGDRVGAFF. In DNA form, the CDR3 reads TGTGCCAGCAGTGGCGACAGGGTCGGAGCTTTCTTT. The chain joins TRBV12-3 or TRBV12-4 to TRBJ1-1; 7 nucleotides agree with TRBD1. CDR3 length equals 12 residues. J lost 10 bases, V lost 5 bases, and 7 bases had no gene match.